This TCR beta chain was identified during a study of OX40 agonist ivuxolimab in advanced cancers. Findings of the study overall: Circulating CD4+ and CD8+ T cells showed clonal expansion by week 6 at 0.1 to 3.0 mg/kg. Normalized expansion of T-cell clones was also low for some nonresponders.

Profiled with immunoSEQ multiplex PCR; TCRdb holds only in-frame clones, not every one. The sample holds about 85,000 clones, around nine tenths seen once. CDR3 length: 13 residues. In germline, CDR1 is LGHNA, CDR2 YNFKEQ. Deletions cut 1 base from V and 4 bases from J, with 5 bases between. A word on this clone: The antigen is not known.

The sequence derives from an adult with an advanced solid tumor such as melanoma, head and neck, liver or kidney cancer. Sequencing was performed on CD4+ or CD8+ T cells sorted from blood, taken in a trial of the OX40 agonist ivuxolimab. The chain carries TRBV4-2 and TRBJ1-3; D unresolved. The chain's CDR3 is CASSQGKGNTIYF. CDR3 bases: TGTGCCAGCAGCCAAGGGAAAGGAAACACCATATATTTT.